This T cell receptor beta chain was captured by sequencing in a study of blood T cell repertoires in COVID-19. Germline loops: CDR1 SGDLS, CDR2 YYNGEE. The CDR3 totals 14 residues. The germline V and J ends were trimmed by 0 bases and 8 bases, with 9 bases remaining between them. Clones were sequenced by immunoSEQ multiplex PCR, and TCRdb holds only the in-frame ones, with some missing. The sample includes roughly 350,000 clones, 85% seen only once; the top ten take 3% to 4.5%. Input material: peripheral blood. The V and J genes are TRBV9 and TRBJ1-6, with D possibly matching TRBD1 (5 bases). This clonotype was obtained from a woman younger than 35 with acute or convalescent COVID-19. DNA for the CDR3: TGTGCCAGCAGCGTAGAGGGGTTTGATTCACCCCTCCACTTT. Encoded protein: CASSVEGFDSPLHF.